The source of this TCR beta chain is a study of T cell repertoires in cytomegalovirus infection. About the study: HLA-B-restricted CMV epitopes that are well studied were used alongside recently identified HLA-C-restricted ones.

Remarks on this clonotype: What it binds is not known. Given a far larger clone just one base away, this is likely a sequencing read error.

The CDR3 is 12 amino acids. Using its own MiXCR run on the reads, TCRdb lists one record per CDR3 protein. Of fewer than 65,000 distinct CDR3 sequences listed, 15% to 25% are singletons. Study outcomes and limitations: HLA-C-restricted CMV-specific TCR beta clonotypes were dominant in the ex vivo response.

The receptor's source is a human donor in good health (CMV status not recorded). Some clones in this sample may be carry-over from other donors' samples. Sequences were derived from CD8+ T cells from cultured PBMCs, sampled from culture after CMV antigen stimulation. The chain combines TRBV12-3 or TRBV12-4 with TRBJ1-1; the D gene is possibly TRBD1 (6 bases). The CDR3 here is CVSSLGGTEAFF. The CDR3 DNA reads TGTGTCAGCAGTTTAGGGGGGACTGAAGCTTTCTTT.